This T cell receptor (beta chain) emerged from a study of blood T cell repertoires in COVID-19. Study overall: Italy, Spain and the United States were the sources of the convalescent and acute COVID-19 samples.

As handled by the study authors: Reference gene primer amplification gave estimated nucleated cell counts. This table comes from immunoSEQ multiplex PCR, and its TCRdb copy is limited to in-frame clones, with some not included. That table supplies the V and J calls and clone size; D and trimming were determined from the DNA. The sample lists approximately 70,000 clones, approximately 84% occurring once. This CDR3 contains 14 residues. The trim removed 6 bases at V and 5 bases at J, leaving 7 bases unmatched. The V gene's germline CDR1 is MNHEY and CDR2 SVGAGI. The chain is built from TRBV6-5 and TRBJ1-5, with 7 bases lining up with TRBD1. The source of this sequence is a man between 70 and 80 years old with active or convalescent COVID-19. Sequenced input: peripheral blood. The DNA of the CDR3 is TGTGCCAGCAGGGAGGGGGCCAGGCATCAGCCCCAGCATTTT. This translates into CASREGARHQPQHF.